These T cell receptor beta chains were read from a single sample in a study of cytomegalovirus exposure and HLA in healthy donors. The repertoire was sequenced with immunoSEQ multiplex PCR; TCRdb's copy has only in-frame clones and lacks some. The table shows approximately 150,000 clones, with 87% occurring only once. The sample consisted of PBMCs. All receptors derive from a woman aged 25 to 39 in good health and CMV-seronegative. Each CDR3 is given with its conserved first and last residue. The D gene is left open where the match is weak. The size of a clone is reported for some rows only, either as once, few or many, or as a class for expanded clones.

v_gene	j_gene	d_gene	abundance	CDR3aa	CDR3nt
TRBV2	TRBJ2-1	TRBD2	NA	CASSGTSVLTNEQFF	TGTGCCAGCAGTGGGACTAGCGTACTAACCAATGAGCAGTTCTTC
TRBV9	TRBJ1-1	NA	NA	CASSGRGDTEAFF	TGTGCCAGCAGCGGGAGAGGCGACACTGAAGCTTTCTTT
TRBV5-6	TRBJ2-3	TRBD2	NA	CASSSLAGGPVDTQYF	TGTGCCAGCAGCTCCCTAGCGGGGGGGCCGGTAGATACGCAGTATTTT
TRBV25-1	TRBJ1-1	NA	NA	CASSAGTNTEAFF	TGTGCCAGCAGTGCTGGGACAAACACTGAAGCTTTCTTT
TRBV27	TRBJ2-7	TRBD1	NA	CASSFGRGLYEQYF	TGTGCCAGCAGTTTTGGCAGGGGGCTATACGAGCAGTACTTC
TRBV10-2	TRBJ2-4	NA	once	CASSEGRTKNIQYF	TGCGCCAGCAGTGAGGGGCGGACTAAAAACATTCAGTACTTC
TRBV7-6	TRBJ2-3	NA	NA	CASSLVARGVDTQYF	TGTGCCAGCAGCTTAGTCGCCAGGGGGGTGGATACGCAGTATTTT
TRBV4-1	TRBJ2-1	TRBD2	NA	CASSQDVLAGRYEQFF	TGCGCCAGCAGCCAAGATGTCCTAGCGGGGAGGTATGAGCAGTTCTTC
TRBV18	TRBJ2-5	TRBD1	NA	CASFLTGGETQYF	TGTGCCAGTTTCCTGACAGGGGGCGAGACCCAGTACTTC
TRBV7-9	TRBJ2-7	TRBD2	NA	CASSKRLAGDSYEQYF	TGTGCCAGCAGCAAGAGGTTAGCGGGGGACTCCTACGAGCAGTACTTC
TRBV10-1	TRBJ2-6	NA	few	CASSSGDSGANVLTF	TGCGCCAGCAGTTCCGGGGACTCTGGGGCCAACGTCCTGACTTTC
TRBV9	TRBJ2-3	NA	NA	CASSVRAGVGADTQYF	TGTGCCAGCAGCGTGCGGGCGGGTGTCGGCGCAGATACGCAGTATTTT
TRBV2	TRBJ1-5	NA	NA	CASSDLGHSNQPQHF	TGTGCCAGCAGTGATTTGGGCCATAGCAATCAGCCCCAGCATTTT
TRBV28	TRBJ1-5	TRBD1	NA	CASSSWGQTWRPQHF	TGTGCCAGCAGCTCCTGGGGACAGACCTGGCGGCCCCAGCATTTT
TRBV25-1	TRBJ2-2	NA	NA	CASSDPGQSTGELFF	TGTGCCAGCAGTGACCCCGGACAGAGCACCGGGGAGCTGTTTTTT
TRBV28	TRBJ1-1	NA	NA	CASSLPVNTEAFF	TGTGCCAGCAGTTTGCCAGTGAACACTGAAGCTTTCTTT
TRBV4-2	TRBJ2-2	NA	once	CASSEVHGELFF	TGTGCCAGCAGCGAAGTCCACGGGGAGCTGTTTTTT
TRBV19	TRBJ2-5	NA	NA	CASSFAGETQYF	TGTGCCAGTAGTTTTGCAGGGGAGACCCAGTACTTC
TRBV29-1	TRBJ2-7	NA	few	CSVLSGPVNYEQYF	TGCAGCGTTCTATCAGGGCCGGTAAACTACGAGCAGTACTTC
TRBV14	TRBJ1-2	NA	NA	CASSQELMSGYTF	TGTGCCAGCAGCCAAGAATTGATGAGTGGCTACACCTTC
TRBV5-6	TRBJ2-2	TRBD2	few	CASSLRFRGGTGELFF	TGTGCCAGCAGCTTGAGGTTCCGGGGGGGAACCGGGGAGCTGTTTTTT
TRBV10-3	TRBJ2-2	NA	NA	CAGAATPNTGELFF	TGTGCCGGAGCGGCAACTCCGAACACCGGGGAGCTGTTTTTT
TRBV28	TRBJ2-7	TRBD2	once	CASSLGLASYEQYF	TGTGCCAGCAGCCTGGGACTAGCCTCCTACGAGCAGTACTTC
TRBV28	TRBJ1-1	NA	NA	CAISSYSTEAFF	TGTGCCATCTCGTCCTATAGCACTGAAGCTTTCTTT
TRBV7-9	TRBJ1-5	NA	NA	CASSLGSGSNQPQHF	TGTGCCAGCAGCTTAGGCTCGGGAAGCAATCAGCCCCAGCATTTT
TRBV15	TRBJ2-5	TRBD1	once	CATSSHPPQGKETQYF	TGTGCCACCAGCAGTCACCCTCCACAGGGGAAAGAGACCCAGTACTTC
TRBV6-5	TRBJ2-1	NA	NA	CASSLDRFGSYNEQFF	TGTGCCAGCAGTTTAGACAGGTTTGGATCCTACAATGAGCAGTTCTTC
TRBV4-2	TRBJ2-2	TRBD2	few	CASSQGTGTSGKNTGELFF	TGTGCCAGCAGCCAAGGAACCGGGACTAGCGGGAAAAACACCGGGGAGCTGTTTTTT